The entry that follows covers one T cell receptor (beta chain) sequence. TCRdb independently ran MiXCR on the 5' RACE reads; one entry per CDR3 protein. The data show some 62,000 distinct CDR3 sequences, with 30% seen just once and roughly 2% held by the top ten. Germline V gene sequence: CDR1 SGHRS, CDR2 YFSETQ. Trimming pared 0 bases from V and 4 bases from J, leaving 10 bases between. CDR3 length equals 14 residues. This clonotype originated in a female donor with breast cancer. The sample taken for sequencing was tumor-infiltrating naive CD4+ T cells sorted from the breast tumor. Subset given: naive CD4+ T cells, CD4+CD45RA+CD25-. The chain recombines TRBV5-1 with TRBJ2-5; maybe TRBD2 (5 bases). The CDR3 reads CASSLDAGGETQYF. The CDR3 DNA reads TGCGCCAGCAGCTTGGACGCGGGTGGAGAGACCCAGTACTTC.